The 32 T cell receptor beta chains below all came from one sample that was sequenced in a study of tissue T cells after allogeneic stem cell transplantation. Time point defined: mouse harvest day 14 after allogeneic transplant. The graft held 10^6 splenic CD5+ T cells and 10^7 T-cell-depleted bone marrow cells. Assay: immunoSEQ multiplex PCR; the TCRdb copy retains only in-frame clones and omits some. The sample contains 7,800 or so clones, approximately 34% of which appear only once. The specimen sequenced was skin. These receptors were collected from a female BALB/c mouse given C57BL/6 T cells with graft-versus-host disease after an allogeneic hematopoietic cell transplant.

In its sample, this clone was seen a few times. The gene symbols are mouse symbols. The read gets to within 1 residue of the CDR3 end, and the germline J gene fills in the rest. The V call is TRBV16, the J call TRBJ1-5, with TRBD1 matching 8 bases. The CDR3 extends over 16 amino acids. The V segment lost 5 bases and the J segment 2 bases; nucleotides outside the gene matches: 8. Germline CDR1 and CDR2: SGHSA and FRNQAP. Partial CDR3 DNA: TGTGCAAGCAGCCCCCAGAGGGGACAGGACAACCAGGCTCCGCTT. It yields the protein CASSPQRGQDNQAPL. In full, the CDR3 reads CASSPQRGQDNQAPLF.

In its sample, this clone is medium-sized. Germline and genes: mouse. The CDR3 loop reads CASSLNSDYTF. The covered CDR3 bases are TGTGCCAGCAGTCTGAACTCCGACTACACC. The gene calls are TRBV26 and TRBJ1-2; the D is unclear. The CDR3 goes on 1 residue after the read ends, and that part is filled in from the germline J gene. CDR3 length: 11 residues. In germline, CDR1 is KGHPV, CDR2 FQNQEV (reference sequence). Between the trimmed V and J ends, which lost 2 bases and 2 bases, there was a span of 0 bases.

Notes on this clone: Each gene name is a mouse one. With the read ending 1 residue before the CDR3 end, the germline J gene is used to fill in that end. The chain combines TRBV26 with TRBJ2-7; 11 positions match TRBD1. Germline V CDR1 and CDR2: KGHPV, FQNQEV (reference sequence). V lost 4 bases, J lost 7 bases, and 0 bases stayed unmatched. There are 12 residues in the CDR3. CDR3 in amino acids: CASSRTGGEQYF. The sequenced CDR3 bases are TGTGCCAGCAGTCGGACAGGGGGCGAACAGTAC.

This clone was seen only a few times. Gene names and germline match the mouse. Read coverage stops 1 residue before the CDR3 terminus; the germline J gene supplies the remainder. The chain carries TRBV13-3 and TRBJ1-2; D is perhaps TRBD1 (6 bases). In germline, CDR1 is NNHDY, CDR2 SYVADS. V dropped 4 bases and J dropped 3 bases, with 10 bases sitting between them. CDR3 length: 13 amino acids. The CDR3 spells CASSPQGYSDYTF. The CDR3 bases that were read are TGTGCCAGCAGTCCTCAGGGGTACTCCGACTACACC.

Comments on this clone: A read error may be the cause here, since a much bigger clone is one base away. Mouse gene names and germline throughout. The read terminates 1 residue ahead of where the CDR3 ends, so the germline J gene completes it. The gene calls are TRBV12-1 and TRBJ2-7; 8 positions match TRBD2. Germline CDR1 SGHSN, CDR2 HYEKVE. J gave up 0 bases and V 0 bases, and 0 bases lay outside the gene matches. The CDR3 loop spans 14 amino acids. CDR3 bases read: TGTGCCAGCTCTCTCGACTGGGGCTCCTATGAACAGTAC. Amino acid sequence: CASSLDWGSYEQY. The full CDR3 sequence reads CASSLDWGSYEQYF.

Judged by abundance, this clone is medium-sized. Gene names are mouse gene names. The CDR3: CASSLTGVAETLYF. The CDR3 bases that were read are TGTGCCAGCAGTCTGACAGGGGTTGCAGAAACGCTGTAT. The chain uses TRBV26 and TRBJ2-3, with 7 bases identical to TRBD1. The read finishes 1 residue shy of the CDR3 end, and the germline J gene is used to complete it. The CDR3 consists of 14 residues. Per germline, CDR1 KGHPV and CDR2 FQNQEV (reference sequence). Germline trimming cut 2 bases from V and 2 bases from J; bases unmatched to any gene: 1.

In the case of this clone: Genes here carry mouse names. Sequencing ends 1 residue short of the CDR3 end; the germline J gene provides the rest. The chain employs TRBV31 and TRBJ1-4; 10 nucleotides align to TRBD1. Germline values: CDR1 GKSSPN, CDR2 SITVG. J gave up 2 bases and V 2 bases, and 5 bases lay outside the gene matches. The CDR3 length is 16 residues. The CDR3 loop is CAWSSPGQGSNERLFF. Incomplete CDR3 DNA: TGTGCCTGGAGTTCCCCGGGACAGGGGTCCAACGAAAGATTATTT. Drawing the rest from reference TRBV31 and TRBJ1-4, the complete variable domain is AQTIHQWPVAEIKAVGSPLSLGCTIKGKSSPNLYWYWQATGGTLQQLFYSITVGQVESVVQLNLSASRPKDDQFILSTEKLLLSHSGFYLCAWSSPGQGSNERLFFGHGTKLSVL.

Comments on this clone: Here the gene names and germline are mouse. Sequencing ends 1 residue short of the CDR3 end; the germline J gene provides the rest. The rearrangement links TRBV2 to TRBJ1-4, with D uncertain. Deletions cut 2 bases from V and 0 bases from J, with 7 bases between. The CDR3 sequence is 15 residues long. Germline lookup yields CDR1 LGHNA and CDR2 YSYQKL. The CDR3 loop reads CASSQWGISNERLFF. The sequenced CDR3 bases are TGTGCCAGCAGCCAATGGGGTATTTCCAACGAAAGATTATTT.

Concerning this clone itself: Mouse names are used for the genes. Read sequence stops 1 residue before the CDR3 end, and the germline J gene provides the missing end. The chain links TRBV19 to TRBJ2-7; a possible D gene is TRBD1 (6 bases). The CDR3 is 13 amino acids. The germline gives CDR1 FNHDT, CDR2 SITEND (reference sequence). Trimming shortened V by 5 bases and J by 2 bases, and 11 bases separated the two germline ends. CDR3 DNA, as far as it was read: TGTGCCAGCAGGCAGGGGAGGACCTATGAACAGTAC. Its translation: CASRQGRTYEQY. In full, the CDR3 reads CASRQGRTYEQYF.

On this clone itself: Mouse gene names apply. The read finishes 1 residue shy of the CDR3 end, and the germline J gene is used to complete it. The chain employs TRBV13-2 and TRBJ2-1; 10 nucleotides agree with TRBD2. The CDR3 consists of 14 residues. The germline V gene encodes CDR1 NNHNN and CDR2 SYGAGS (reference sequence). V dropped 5 bases and J dropped 1; count of bases not matched to a gene: 0. CDR3 amino acids: CASGDWGNYAEQFF. The CDR3 bases that were read are TGTGCCAGCGGGGACTGGGGGAACTATGCTGAGCAGTTC.

About this clone: Gene names denote mouse genes. Read data end 1 residue before the CDR3 end; the end is taken from the germline J gene. This chain joins TRBV3 and TRBJ2-4; possible D gene TRBD2, 6 bases. The CDR3 runs to 15 residues. Germline lookup yields CDR1 SNHLY and CDR2 FYNGKV (reference sequence). V was trimmed by 1 base and J by 1 base, leaving 9 bases between them. The DNA read from the CDR3 is TGTGCCAGCAGCTTAGATGGGGGAGGTCAAAACACCTTGTAC. Its protein product is CASSLDGGGQNTLY. In full, the CDR3 is CASSLDGGGQNTLYF.

This clone was seen a handful of times. The genes are named according to mouse. The read comes to an end 1 residue before the CDR3 does, leaving the germline J gene to fill in the end. The rearrangement uses TRBV23 and TRBJ2-7; TRBD1 is the table's D call and was not checked against the DNA. Germline CDR1 and CDR2: KGHTA and FQNQQP. The CDR3 has 12 residues. The covered CDR3 bases are TGCTCCAGCAGTCAACAGATCTATGAACAGTAC. This translates into CSSSQQIYEQY. The full CDR3 protein reads CSSSQQIYEQYF.

This clone was counted only a few times. The genes and germline here are from mouse. The read is 1 residue too short to cover the CDR3 end, so that end is filled in from the germline J gene. The chain joins TRBV16 to TRBJ1-1; a weak D match, TRBD1 (5 bases). Per the germline V gene, CDR1 is SGHSA and CDR2 is FRNQAP. V was clipped by 2 bases and J by 3 bases, with 10 bases between them. The CDR3 loop spans 14 amino acids. This CDR3 reads CASSLQGGDTEVFF. The part of the CDR3 DNA that was read is TGTGCAAGCAGCTTACAGGGAGGGGACACAGAAGTCTTC.

This clone is medium-sized in the sample. The listed genes are named as in mouse. Read coverage stops 1 residue before the CDR3 terminus; the germline J gene supplies the remainder. The genes are TRBV1 and TRBJ2-2, with D perhaps assigned TRBD1 or TRBD2 (6 bases each). V dropped 0 bases and J dropped 0 bases, with 8 bases sitting between them. The CDR3 is 16 residues long. Germline CDR1 reads NSQYPW; CDR2 reads LRSPGD (reference sequence). The CDR3 protein is CTCSADRGANTGQLYF. The CDR3 DNA, read in part, is TGCACCTGCAGTGCAGATAGGGGGGCAAACACCGGGCAGCTCTAC.

About this clone: The genes and germline here are from mouse. The DNA ends 1 residue before the CDR3 does, and the rest of the CDR3 is filled in from the germline J gene. This chain connects TRBV2 to TRBJ1-5, with TRBD1 as a possible D gene (6 bases). The germline CDR1 and CDR2 sequences are LGHNA and YSYQKL. The V gene lost 3 bases and the J gene lost 1 base, with 10 bases spanning the gap. This CDR3 is 15 amino acids long. CDR3 sequence reads: CASSHPGTNNQAPLF. CDR3 DNA, as far as it was read: TGTGCCAGCAGCCATCCCGGGACAAACAACCAGGCTCCGCTT.

Comments on this clone: Genes and germline are mouse. The read ends 1 residue early relative to the CDR3; the germline J gene fills the gap. The rearrangement joins TRBV29 to TRBJ2-5; D is undetermined. Trimming took off 5 bases at V and 0 bases at J, with 9 bases between the two ends. From germline, CDR1 is MSHET and CDR2 SYDVDS. The CDR3 runs 14 residues. The CDR3 loop is CASSGPFNQDTQYF. The covered CDR3 bases are TGTGCTAGCAGTGGGCCATTTAACCAAGACACCCAGTAC.

This clone has only a few counts. Gene names and germline refer to mouse. The read finishes 1 residue shy of the CDR3 end, and the germline J gene is used to complete it. J is TRBJ2-7 and V is TRBV3; 11 bases agree with TRBD2. This CDR3 contains 14 residues. Unmatched junction bases numbered 2, after V lost 5 bases and J lost 2 bases. Germline values: CDR1 SNHLY, CDR2 FYNGKV (reference sequence). The CDR3 DNA, read in part, is TGTGCCAGCAGCACGACTGGGGGGGCCTATGAACAGTAC. Translating gives CASSTTGGAYEQY. The entire CDR3 protein is CASSTTGGAYEQYF. Using reference TRBV3 and TRBJ2-7 for the parts outside the CDR3, the full variable domain is GPKVLQIPSHQIIDMGQMVTLNCDPVSNHLYFYWYKQILGQQMEFLVNFYNGKVMEKSKLFKDQFSVERPDGSYFTLKIQPTALEDSAVYFCASSTTGGAYEQYFGPGTRLTVL.

On this clone itself: The gene names here belong to mouse. With the read ending 1 residue before the CDR3 end, the germline J gene is used to fill in that end. The rearrangement joins TRBV23 to TRBJ2-5. The CDR3 consists of 14 residues. The germline V gene has CDR1 KGHTA and CDR2 FQNQQP. The CDR3 sequence is CSSSQAGFQDTQYF. Incomplete CDR3 DNA: TGCTCCAGCAGTCAAGCGGGGTTCCAAGACACCCAGTAC.

This clone was detected only a few times. Genes and germline come from the mouse. The sequence runs out 1 residue before the end of the CDR3; the remainder is reconstructed from the germline J gene. The V call is TRBV5, the J call TRBJ2-4, with a tentative D call TRBD1 (5 bases). This CDR3 is 16 amino acids long. Germline values: CDR1 LGHNA, CDR2 YNLKQL (reference sequence). Trimming removed 3 bases from V and 1 base from J, with 14 bases in between. CDR3: CASSQTVSQGQNTLYF. The CDR3 bases that were read are TGTGCCAGCAGCCAGACAGTTTCCCAGGGTCAAAACACCTTGTAC.

This clone was picked up a small number of times. Gene names are mouse gene names. The sequence runs out 1 residue before the end of the CDR3; the remainder is reconstructed from the germline J gene. Within the sample, other DNA sequences also encode this same CDR3. The chain links TRBV5 to TRBJ1-3; possible D gene TRBD1, 5 bases. Looked up from germline, CDR1 is LGHNA and CDR2 is YNLKQL (reference sequence). V was clipped by 0 bases and J by 0 bases, with 6 bases between them. The CDR3 is 15 amino acids. CDR3 DNA, as far as it was read: TGTGCCAGCAGCCAAGAGGGGGGTTCTGGAAATACGCTCTAT. Its translation: CASSQEGGSGNTLY. The entire CDR3 reads CASSQEGGSGNTLYF.

By its share, this clone is medium-sized. The gene symbols are mouse symbols. Read sequence stops 1 residue before the CDR3 end, and the germline J gene provides the missing end. J is TRBJ1-5 and V is TRBV2, with 9 positions matching TRBD1. The J segment lost 2 bases and the V segment lost 3 bases, leaving 2 bases of the junction unmatched. CDR3 length: 15 residues. Per germline, CDR1 LGHNA and CDR2 YSYQKL. CDR3 sequence: CASSHRDRDNQAPLF. The DNA read from the CDR3 is TGTGCCAGCAGCCACCGGGACAGGGACAACCAGGCTCCGCTT.

Remarks on this clone: Mouse gene names apply. Read coverage stops 1 residue before the CDR3 terminus; the germline J gene supplies the remainder. Other DNA sequences in the sample encode the same CDR3. The V call is TRBV26, the J call TRBJ2-1; D remains ambiguous. CDR1 and CDR2 (germline): KGHPV, FQNQEV (reference sequence). This CDR3 comprises 11 residues. Trimming stripped 3 bases from V and 7 bases from J, with 4 bases between. CDR3 DNA, as far as it was read: TGTGCCAGCAGTCTTGGAGCTGAGCAGTTC. Protein product: CASSLGAEQF. In full, the CDR3 reads CASSLGAEQFF.

Comments on this clone: Mouse gene names and germline throughout. The observed sequence ends 1 residue before the CDR3 terminus, with the missing tail filled in from the germline J gene. V and J are TRBV26 and TRBJ1-6; D not resolved. TRBJ1-6 is marked as an open reading frame, function uncertain. The germline CDR1 and CDR2 sequences are KGHPV and FQNQEV (reference sequence). V was cut by 0 bases and J by 0 bases, with 3 bases left in between. CDR3 length: 15 residues. This chain's CDR3 is CASSLSNSYNSPLYF. The sequenced CDR3 bases are TGTGCCAGCAGTCTGTCTAATTCCTATAATTCGCCCCTCTAC.

Of note for this clone: The gene names here belong to mouse. The sequence runs out 1 residue before the end of the CDR3; the remainder is reconstructed from the germline J gene. The V and J genes are TRBV12-2 and TRBJ2-7, with 8 bases matching TRBD2. Germline V gives CDR1 SGHLS, CDR2 HYDKME. The CDR3 spans 13 residues. The J segment lost 4 bases and the V segment lost 0 bases, leaving 1 base of the junction unmatched. The covered CDR3 bases are TGTGCCAGCTCTCTCGTGGGGGGGTATGAACAGTAC. Amino acid sequence: CASSLVGGYEQY. The CDR3 in its entirety is CASSLVGGYEQYF. The full variable domain, with the rest looked up from reference TRBV12-2 and TRBJ2-7, is NSGVVQSPRYIIKGKGERSILKCIPISGHLSVAWYQQTQGQELKFFIQHYDKMERDKGNLPSRFSVQQFDDYHSEMNMSALELEDSAVYFCASSLVGGYEQYFGPGTRLTVL.

A word on this clone: The germline and genes are mouse ones. The CDR3 goes on 1 residue after the read ends, and that part is filled in from the germline J gene. The chain carries TRBV20 and TRBJ2-5, with 7 bases matching TRBD2. The CDR3 has 13 amino acids. V lost 0 bases and J lost 3; bases outside the gene matches: 0. Germline-derived CDR1 and CDR2 are GFQATS and STVNSAI. CDR3 bases read: TGTGGTGCTAGGGACTGGGGGCAAGACACCCAGTAC. Amino acids: CGARDWGQDTQY. The complete CDR3 reads CGARDWGQDTQYF.

There are a few counts of this clone. Mouse names are used for the genes. The read finishes 1 residue shy of the CDR3 end, and the germline J gene is used to complete it. The rearrangement uses TRBV13-1 and TRBJ1-5, with TRBD1 matching over 11 bases. Germline assignment: CDR1 NSHNY and CDR2 SYGAGN. Losses at the gene ends were 7 bases for V and 3 bases for J; bases not matched to a gene: 0. This CDR3 has 13 amino acids. CDR3 residues: CASGTGGNQAPLF. The CDR3 DNA, read in part, is TGTGCCAGCGGGACAGGGGGCAACCAGGCTCCGCTT. The variable domain in full, with the rest retrieved from reference TRBV13-1 and TRBJ1-5, is EAAVTQSPRNKVTVTGGNVTLSCRQTNSHNYMYWYRQDTGHGLRLIHYSYGAGNLRIGDVPDGYKATRTTQEDFFLLLELASPSQTSLYFCASGTGGNQAPLFGEGTRLSVL.

Notes on this clone: The genes are named according to mouse. With the read ending 1 residue before the CDR3 end, the germline J gene is used to fill in that end. J is TRBJ2-7 and V is TRBV4, with 8 bases fitting TRBD2. This CDR3 is built from 14 residues. The germline V gene encodes CDR1 LGHDT and CDR2 YNNKQL (reference sequence). Unmatched junction bases numbered 4, after V lost 3 bases and J lost 3 bases. The CDR3 is CASSYWGEDYEQYF. The covered CDR3 bases are TGTGCCAGCAGCTACTGGGGGGAAGACTATGAACAGTAC.

This clone was observed a few times. The gene symbols are mouse symbols. The sequenced fragment ends 1 residue before the CDR3 boundary, so the rest is inferred from the germline J gene. The V gene is TRBV1, the J gene TRBJ2-4, with 8 bases matching TRBD1. This CDR3 region has 13 residues. CDR1 is NSQYPW, CDR2 LRSPGD, per germline (reference sequence). The junction had 4 bases not matched to a gene; V was cut back by 3 bases and J by 8 bases. The CDR3 spells CTCSATGEATLYF. Incomplete CDR3 DNA: TGCACCTGCAGTGCGACAGGGGAGGCCACCTTGTAC.

Only a few counts were recorded for this clone. All gene names here are mouse names. The read is 1 residue too short to cover the CDR3 end, so that end is filled in from the germline J gene. The V call is TRBV16, the J call TRBJ2-7; D may be TRBD2 (6 bases). This CDR3 is built from 11 residues. V shed 8 bases and J shed 6 bases, with 11 bases lying between them. Germline loops: CDR1 SGHSA, CDR2 FRNQAP. The CDR3 sequence is CASGLGFEQYF. The CDR3 DNA, read in part, is TGTGCAAGCGGGCTGGGGTTTGAACAGTAC.

Concerning this clone: Gene names denote mouse genes. The DNA ends 1 residue before the CDR3 does, and the rest of the CDR3 is filled in from the germline J gene. J is TRBJ2-5 and V is TRBV14; a possible D gene is TRBD2 (7 bases). V lost 1 base and J lost 9, with 15 bases in between. CDR3 length: 14 amino acids. Germline CDR1 reads SGHDT; CDR2 reads FRDEAV. Partial CDR3 DNA: TGTGCCAGCAGTTTCGAATGGGGGGCCGGGACCCAGTAC. Translating gives CASSFEWGAGTQY. Given in full, the CDR3 is CASSFEWGAGTQYF.

The table lists this clone with a few counts. The germline and genes are mouse ones. CDR3 bases read: TGTGCCAGCAGTCGGGACACAAGTCAAAACACCTTGTAC. It is translated as CASSRDTSQNTLY. The whole CDR3 protein reads CASSRDTSQNTLYF. The chain is built from TRBV26 and TRBJ2-4; tentatively, D is TRBD1 (6 bases). The read finishes 1 residue shy of the CDR3 end, and the germline J gene is used to complete it. V was pared by 4 bases and J by 0 bases, with 8 bases between. The germline V gene has CDR1 KGHPV and CDR2 FQNQEV (reference sequence). The CDR3 is made up of 14 amino acids.

This clone was detected only a few times. Gene and germline names: mouse. The read is 1 residue too short to cover the CDR3 end, so that end is filled in from the germline J gene. The chain combines TRBV12-2 with TRBJ2-7; D may be TRBD1 or TRBD2 (5 bases each). Germline values: CDR1 SGHLS, CDR2 HYDKME. CDR3 length: 12 residues. V lost 0 bases and J lost 6, with 8 bases in between. CDR3 residues: CASSLVGGEQYF. CDR3 DNA, as far as it was read: TGTGCCAGCTCTCTCGTCGGGGGTGAACAGTAC.